A selection of T cell receptor beta chains follows, all from one sample in a study of OX40 agonist ivuxolimab in advanced cancers. Sequencing was performed with immunoSEQ multiplex PCR; in TCRdb, only in-frame clones are kept and a portion is missing. The sample contains 40,000 to 55,000 clones, over 75% of which appear only once. The sample in question was CD4+ or CD8+ T cells sorted from blood, obtained in a trial of the OX40 agonist ivuxolimab. These receptor sequences come from an adult with an advanced solid tumor such as melanoma, head and neck, liver or kidney cancer. The CDR3 runs from the conserved cysteine through the conserved F or W. D genes are given only for firm matches. The size of a clone is reported for some rows only, either as once, few or many, or as a class for expanded clones.

size	J	V	D	DNA	CDR3
NA	TRBJ1-1	TRBV7-2	NA	TGTGCCAGCAGCTTCCCAGGGAACACTGAAGCTTTCTTT	CASSFPGNTEAFF
NA	TRBJ1-1	TRBV19	NA	TGTGCCAGTAGTATCAGCGGGGGAATTCGCGGTGAAGCTTTCTTT	CASSISGGIRGEAFF
NA	TRBJ1-5	TRBV28	NA	TGTGCCAGCAGTACCGATGACGTTTACCCCCAGCATTTT	CASSTDDVYPQHF
NA	TRBJ2-7	TRBV28	NA	TGTGCCAGCAGCCTCGGGACCTACGAGCAGTACTTC	CASSLGTYEQYF
NA	TRBJ2-1	TRBV2	TRBD2	TGTGCCAGCATGTCTTGGACTAGCGGGTGGGATAGGCAGTTCTTC	CASMSWTSGWDRQFF
NA	TRBJ2-1	TRBV27	TRBD1	TGTGCCAGCAGTCTTCCGGGACAGGGACGAGTTGAGCAGTTCTTC	CASSLPGQGRVEQFF
NA	TRBJ1-1	TRBV7-9	TRBD1	TGTGCCAGCAGCTTGGACAGGGCTGAAGCTTTCTTT	CASSLDRAEAFF
NA	TRBJ2-7	TRBV6-6	NA	TGTGCCAGCAGTTACTCTGGACGGTCCTCCTACGAGCAGTACTTC	CASSYSGRSSYEQYF
NA	TRBJ1-1	TRBV27	NA	TGTGCCAGCAGTTTCTGGGGACAGAACACTGAAGCTTTCTTT	CASSFWGQNTEAFF
once	TRBJ1-5	TRBV28	NA	TGTGCCAGCAGTTTACCGACGCCTAGGTACAATCAGCCCCAGCATTTT	CASSLPTPRYNQPQHF
NA	TRBJ2-2	TRBV5-1	NA	TGCGCCAGCAGCTTGGGTCCCGGGGGCGTGGAGCTGTTTTTT	CASSLGPGGVELFF
NA	TRBJ2-4	TRBV28	NA	TGTGCCAGCAGCAATCGACTGCGAGCCAAAAACATTCAGTACTTC	CASSNRLRAKNIQYF
NA	TRBJ1-1	TRBV10-3	NA	TGTGCCATCAGTGAGTCAACGGATAAACGAACCATGAACACTGAAGCTTTCTTT	CAISESTDKRTMNTEAFF
NA	TRBJ1-2	TRBV18	NA	TGTGCCAGCTCACCAGACGGACAGACCTATGGCTACACCTTC	CASSPDGQTYGYTF
once	TRBJ2-7	TRBV10-3	TRBD2	TGTGCCACCAATGCGGCGGGAGGGTACGAGCAGTACTTC	CATNAAGGYEQYF
NA	TRBJ1-4	TRBV6-5	TRBD1	TGTGCCAGCAGTTACGGACAGGGGGGTGAAAAACTGTTTTTT	CASSYGQGGEKLFF
NA	TRBJ2-1	TRBV19	NA	TGTGCCAGTAGTGCCCCCCCCCTTCGCTACGCCTACAATGAGCAGTTCTTC	CASSAPPLRYAYNEQFF
NA	TRBJ2-1	TRBV19	NA	TGTGCCAGTAGTATCGCCCTCTACAATGAGCAGTTCTTC	CASSIALYNEQFF
NA	TRBJ2-3	TRBV5-4	NA	TGTGCCAGCAGGGTCGGGTCCTTCACAGATACGCAGTATTTT	CASRVGSFTDTQYF
NA	TRBJ2-1	TRBV28	NA	TGTGCCAGCAGTTTGTTGCGGAATGAGCAGTTCTTC	CASSLLRNEQFF
NA	TRBJ2-2	TRBV11-2	NA	TGTGCCAGCAGCTTTCTGACGGGATCCGACACCGGGGAGCTGTTTTTT	CASSFLTGSDTGELFF
NA	TRBJ1-2	TRBV6-6	NA	TGTGCCAGCAGAACCCGCCGGCAGGGGAACTATGGCTACACCTTC	CASRTRRQGNYGYTF
NA	TRBJ2-2	TRBV6-6	NA	TGTGCCAGCAGTAGGAGGGCCAACACCGGGGAGCTGTTTTTT	CASSRRANTGELFF
few	TRBJ1-2	TRBV2	NA	TGTGCCAGCAGCCAACAGGGAAGCTATGGCTACACCTTC	CASSQQGSYGYTF
NA	TRBJ2-2	TRBV11-2	NA	TGTGCCAGCAGCCCATTGGGGAGTCTGAACACCGGGGAGCTGTTTTTT	CASSPLGSLNTGELFF
NA	TRBJ2-4	TRBV19	TRBD1	TGTGCCAGTACCCAAGACAGGGGGAACCTAAACATTCAGTACTTC	CASTQDRGNLNIQYF
NA	TRBJ2-5	TRBV11-2	TRBD1	TGTGCCAGCAGCACAGGGACAGAAGAGACCCAGTACTTC	CASSTGTEETQYF
NA	TRBJ1-5	TRBV4-1	TRBD1	TGCGCCAGCAGCCACATCGGACAGGGATGGCAGCCCCAGCATTTT	CASSHIGQGWQPQHF
NA	TRBJ2-7	TRBV4-1	NA	TGCGCCAGCAGCCAAGGGGACACCTACGAGCAGTACTTC	CASSQGDTYEQYF
NA	TRBJ2-7	TRBV27	NA	TGTGCCAGCAGGGGGAGGGGGGCTAGCTCCTACGAGCAGTACTTC	CASRGRGASSYEQYF
NA	TRBJ2-7	TRBV5-6	TRBD1	TGTGCCAGCGGAAGGCTGGACAGGTCTACCTACGAGCAGTACTTC	CASGRLDRSTYEQYF
NA	TRBJ1-2	TRBV7-3	NA	TGTGCCAGCAGCTTAGGGCAGGGCGACTATGGCTACACCTTC	CASSLGQGDYGYTF
NA	TRBJ2-7	TRBV30	TRBD2	TGTGCCTGGAGGATAGCGGGAGGGGACGGGCAGTACTTC	CAWRIAGGDGQYF
NA	TRBJ1-5	TRBV6-6	TRBD1	TGTGCCAGCAGCCAACGGACAGGGGGTCAGCCCCAGCATTTT	CASSQRTGGQPQHF
few	TRBJ1-2	TRBV7-9	NA	TGTGCCAGCAGCTTGAGAACTAACTATGGCTACACCTTC	CASSLRTNYGYTF
few	TRBJ2-7	TRBV4-1	NA	TGCGCCAGCAGCCAAGAAATAGGCACGAGGGTCTACGAGCAGTACTTC	CASSQEIGTRVYEQYF
NA	TRBJ1-1	TRBV7-3	TRBD1	TGTGCCAGCAGCTTAACCGGGACAGTGAACACTGAAGCTTTCTTT	CASSLTGTVNTEAFF
NA	TRBJ2-1	TRBV7-3	TRBD2	TGTGCCAGCAGCTTAATTATAGGGACTAGCCACAATGAGCAGTTCTTC	CASSLIIGTSHNEQFF
once	TRBJ2-7	TRBV28	TRBD1	TGTGCGGTGACAGGGGGCATATTATTCTACGAGCAGTACTTC	CAVTGGILFYEQYF
NA	TRBJ2-7	TRBV28	NA	TGTGCCAGCAGTTTAGTTCCGGTAGCGGAACCCTACGAGCAGTACTTC	CASSLVPVAEPYEQYF
NA	TRBJ1-1	TRBV4-1	NA	TGCGCCAGCAGCCAAGTGAAGCAGGGTTTGACTGAAGCTTTCTTT	CASSQVKQGLTEAFF
NA	TRBJ1-3	TRBV5-5	NA	TGTGCCAGCAGCAAAGGACTGACCTCTGGAAACACCATATATTTT	CASSKGLTSGNTIYF
NA	TRBJ2-7	TRBV7-2	TRBD2	TGTGCCAGCAGCTTATTGGCGGGAGGGGGGTACGAGCAGTACTTC	CASSLLAGGGYEQYF
NA	TRBJ2-5	TRBV25-1	NA	TGTGCCAGCGGAGATGAAGAGACCCAGTACTTC	CASGDEETQYF
once	TRBJ2-3	TRBV7-9	NA	TGTGCCAGCAGCTTGTGGCCCTCGTCTCCAGATACGCAGTATTTT	CASSLWPSSPDTQYF
NA	TRBJ2-5	TRBV18	NA	TGTGCCAGCTCACCGATCCAAGAGACCCAGTACTTC	CASSPIQETQYF
NA	TRBJ1-3	TRBV18	NA	TGTGCCAGCTCACCATCGGGTACTGGAAACACCATATATTTT	CASSPSGTGNTIYF
NA	TRBJ2-3	TRBV7-9	TRBD2	TGTGCCAGCAGCACCCACCGCACGACAGCGGGAGGGGATACGCAGTATTTT	CASSTHRTTAGGDTQYF
NA	TRBJ2-7	TRBV5-4	NA	TGTGCCAGCAGCTTGTCCTCGTACGAGCAGTACTTC	CASSLSSYEQYF
NA	TRBJ2-7	TRBV15	TRBD2	TGTGCCACCAGCAGAGTTACTAGCGGGAGCTACGAGCAGTACTTC	CATSRVTSGSYEQYF
NA	TRBJ2-7	TRBV7-9	TRBD1	TGTGCCAGCAGCTCGGGACAGGTTTTTGAGCAGTACTTC	CASSSGQVFEQYF
NA	TRBJ1-2	TRBV5-1	TRBD1	TGCGCCAGCAGCTTGGGAGGACAGGGAGATCATTACACCTTC	CASSLGGQGDHYTF
NA	TRBJ2-7	TRBV4-1	NA	TGCGCCAGCAGCCCCGACAGACATAAACGGTACGAGCAGTACTTC	CASSPDRHKRYEQYF
NA	TRBJ2-1	TRBV19	TRBD2	TGTGCCAGTTCCCGGGAGGGCCAAAATGAGCAGTTCTTC	CASSREGQNEQFF
NA	TRBJ2-7	TRBV5-6	NA	TGTGCCAGCAGCTTGGGCTCCGGCCCCCATTACGAGCAGTACTTC	CASSLGSGPHYEQYF
NA	TRBJ1-1	TRBV6-1	TRBD1	TGTGCCAGCGAGATACAGGGGGCAGCGAACACTGAAGCTTTCTTT	CASEIQGAANTEAFF
NA	TRBJ2-1	TRBV6-6	TRBD2	TGTGCCAGCAATCTAGCGGGATCCCCCCACAATGAGCAGTTCTTC	CASNLAGSPHNEQFF